Below are 15 T cell receptor beta chains sequenced from a single sample in a study of siplizumab effects on memory and regulatory T cells. Produced via immunoSEQ multiplex PCR; TCRdb's table is partial and in-frame only. The table includes 70,000 to 95,000 clones, 85% to 90% detected once. Sequencing was done on a sample of CD4+ T cells sorted from blood. These receptors came from a human donor in good health.

The rearrangement joins TRBV6-1 to TRBJ2-1; D is undetermined. The length of the CDR3 is 11 residues. Germline loops: CDR1 MNHNS, CDR2 SASEGT. Trimming took off 7 bases at V and 7 bases at J, with 8 bases between the two ends. The CDR3 here is CASTTANEQFF. The DNA for the CDR3 is TGTGCCAGCACGACCGCTAATGAGCAGTTCTTC.

The gene calls are TRBV6-1 and TRBJ2-5; TRBD1 agrees at 9 bases. V shed 5 bases and J 1 base; nucleotides not matched to a gene: 5. The length of the CDR3 is 15 residues. Germline V CDR1 and CDR2: MNHNS, SASEGT. CDR3 amino acids: CASSLRTGVQETQYF. The DNA of the CDR3 is TGTGCCAGCAGTTTGCGGACAGGGGTCCAAGAGACCCAGTACTTC.

V is TRBV5-1 and J is TRBJ2-3, with 8 bases identical to TRBD1. V trimming: 3 bases; J trimming: 3 bases; junction bases outside the gene matches: 6. The CDR3 runs 15 residues. Germline CDR1 SGHRS, CDR2 YFSETQ. CDR3 bases: TGCGCCAGCAGCTGGACAGGGATGGGTACAGATACGCAGTATTTT. This translates into CASSWTGMGTDTQYF.

In this sample, this clone turned up once. V gene TRBV28 combines with J gene TRBJ2-5, with 11 bases fitting TRBD2. Losses at the gene ends were 5 bases for V and 2 bases for J; bases not matched to a gene: 7. The CDR3 has 16 residues. CDR1 is MDHEN and CDR2 is SYDVKM in the germline V gene. CDR3 sequence (DNA): TGTGCCAGCAGTAGCGGACTAGCGGGCGGGCAAGAGACCCAGTACTTC. Translation: CASSSGLAGGQETQYF.

The chain carries TRBV19 and TRBJ2-2, with 9 bases aligning to TRBD1. Germline V gives CDR1 LNHDA, CDR2 SQIVND (reference sequence). The CDR3 is made up of 15 amino acids. V lost 7 bases, J lost 5 bases, and 8 bases stayed unmatched. The CDR3 nucleotides are TGTGCCAGTACCTGGGGACAGGGTCGAACCGGGGAGCTGTTTTTT. Translation: CASTWGQGRTGELFF. The full variable domain, in which reference TRBV19 and TRBJ2-2 provide the parts outside the CDR3, is DGGITQSPKYLFRKEGQNVTLSCEQNLNHDAMYWYRQDPGQGLRLIYYSQIVNDFQKGDIAEGYSVSREKKESFPLTVTSAQKNPTAFYLCASTWGQGRTGELFFGEGSRLTVL.

This clone was found a few times. The rearrangement uses TRBV19 and TRBJ1-1; D is unresolved. Germline loops: CDR1 LNHDA, CDR2 SQIVND (reference sequence). The V end was cut by 5 bases, the J end by 11 bases, with 18 bases between. The CDR3 spans 13 residues. The CDR3, as DNA: TGTGCCAGTAGTCTGCTCGCAAGAGCAAATGCTTTCTTT. It yields the protein CASSLLARANAFF. Together with reference TRBV19 and TRBJ1-1, the CDR3 gives the full variable domain: DGGITQSPKYLFRKEGQNVTLSCEQNLNHDAMYWYRQDPGQGLRLIYYSQIVNDFQKGDIAEGYSVSREKKESFPLTVTSAQKNPTAFYLCASSLLARANAFFGQGTRLTVV.

The CDR3 DNA is TGTGCCAGCAGCTCCGGACAGGTGAGAGATACGCAGTATTTT. The encoded protein is CASSSGQVRDTQYF. The gene calls are TRBV5-5 and TRBJ2-3, with 7 bases that match TRBD1. CDR3 length: 14 residues. Germline V gene lookup returns CDR1 SGHKS and CDR2 YYEKEE (reference sequence). The J segment lost 5 bases and the V segment lost 3 bases, leaving 6 bases of the junction unmatched.

The chain recombines TRBV19 with TRBJ2-3, with TRBD1 matching 8 bases. The CDR3 is 16 residues long. After removal of 3 bases from V and 6 bases from J, the junction contained 11 bases not matched to a gene. In germline, CDR1 is LNHDA, CDR2 SQIVND (reference sequence). The CDR3 loop is CASSIKTSRGLDTQYF. In nucleotides, the CDR3 is TGTGCCAGTAGTATCAAAACCTCCAGGGGGCTGGATACGCAGTATTTT.

The J gene is TRBJ1-5, the V gene TRBV28, with 10 bases that match TRBD1. The CDR3 consists of 15 residues. J was trimmed by 9 bases and V by 4 bases; bases with no gene match: 9. CDR1 and CDR2 (germline): MDHEN, SYDVKM. This chain's CDR3 is CASSSAGTGAWPQHF. CDR3 DNA sequence: TGTGCCAGCAGTTCTGCCGGGACAGGGGCCTGGCCCCAGCATTTT. Full variable domain (remainder filled in from reference TRBV28 and TRBJ1-5): DVKVTQSSRYLVKRTGEKVFLECVQDMDHENMFWYRQDPGLGLRLIYFSYDVKMKEKGDIPEGYSVSREKKERFSLILESASTNQTSMYLCASSSAGTGAWPQHFGDGTRLSIL.

The V and J genes are TRBV6-6 and TRBJ2-7; 8 bases map to TRBD2. Germline V lookup: CDR1 MNHNY, CDR2 SVGAGI (reference sequence). The CDR3 contains 13 residues. V lost 7 bases and J lost 1; bases outside the gene matches: 3. DNA for the CDR3: TGTGCCAGCAAACTAGCGGATTCCTACGAGCAGTACTTC. Translated, it gives CASKLADSYEQYF.

J is TRBJ1-1 and V is TRBV19, with D possibly being TRBD1 (6 bases). The CDR3 covers 12 residues. Germline loops: CDR1 LNHDA, CDR2 SQIVND (reference sequence). V lost 8 bases and J 7 bases, leaving 14 bases between the germline ends. The CDR3 DNA follows: TGTGCCAGTCGCCTGGGGGCCGGTGAAGCTTTCTTT. Its protein is CASRLGAGEAFF.

The chain couples TRBV9 to TRBJ1-2; D uncertain. Germline V CDR1 and CDR2: SGDLS, YYNGEE. The CDR3 sequence is 14 residues long. The germline V and J ends were trimmed by 4 bases and 2 bases, with 12 bases remaining between them. The CDR3 coding sequence is TGTGCCAGCAGCCCCGTAGGGCAGAACTATGGCTACACCTTC. Protein product: CASSPVGQNYGYTF.

This sequence joins TRBV7-9 and TRBJ1-1, with TRBD1 matching over 9 bases. The CDR3 runs 14 residues. J gave up 6 bases and V 6 bases, and 8 bases lay outside the gene matches. CDR1 and CDR2 from the germline V gene are SEHNR and FQNEAQ (reference sequence). CDR3 in amino acids: CASRLTGGFPEAFF. Here the CDR3 DNA reads TGTGCCAGCAGGTTGACAGGGGGGTTCCCTGAAGCTTTCTTT.

CDR3 DNA: TGCGCCAGCAGCTTGGCCCTAACTAGCGAGTTCAATGAGCAGTTCTTC. The encoded protein is CASSLALTSEFNEQFF. V usage is TRBV5-1 and J usage is TRBJ2-1; 7 positions agree with TRBD2. V shed 0 bases, J shed 6 bases, and the junction held 9 bases outside the gene matches. The CDR3 spans 16 residues. CDR1 and CDR2 from the germline V gene are SGHRS and YFSETQ.

A single count supports this clone. V and J are TRBV18 and TRBJ1-5; a possible D gene is TRBD1 (6 bases). CDR1 and CDR2 (germline): KGHSH, LQKENI. The germline V and J ends were trimmed by 3 bases and 0 bases, with 12 bases remaining between them. The CDR3 length is 16 residues. CDR3 sequence: CASSPQGRVSNQPQHF. CDR3 sequence (DNA): TGTGCCAGCTCACCCCAGGGGAGGGTTAGCAATCAGCCCCAGCATTTT.